The 14 T cell receptor beta chains reported below all come from one sample, sequenced in a study of blood T cells in healthy people across ages. The use of a sample-barcoded 5' primer and a J-beta primer mix characterized a second PCR of roughly 6 to 12 cycles. From the 5' RACE reads, TCRdb called clonotypes with MiXCR, one entry per CDR3 protein. The repertoire includes over 700,000 distinct CDR3 sequences, 25% of them detected once, and 9.4% sits in the top ten. These data also featured in a second study, about T cells of mothers and their children.

What was sequenced was blood. The receptors derive from a boy between 5 and 17 years old in good health.

The V gene is TRBV7-2, the J gene TRBJ1-4; D is ambiguous. Deletions cut 5 bases from V and 6 bases from J, with 16 bases between. Germline V gives CDR1 SGHTA, CDR2 FQGNSA. The CDR3 totals 15 residues. CDR3 amino acids: CASSIGNKWDEKLFF. The CDR3 coding sequence is TGTGCCAGCAGCATTGGAAACAAATGGGATGAAAAACTGTTTTTT.

The CDR3 DNA sequence: TGTGCCAGTAGTATAGGAGGAGGAAACAACTATGGCTACACCTTC. It specifies CASSIGGGNNYGYTF. The rearrangement uses TRBV19 and TRBJ1-2; D is ambiguous. The CDR3 is made up of 15 amino acids. In germline, CDR1 is LNHDA, CDR2 SQIVND (reference sequence). V lost 1 base and J 2 bases, leaving 11 bases between the germline ends.

This clonotype has more than one count but fewer than ten. The chain links TRBV28 to TRBJ1-4, with TRBD1 identical over 8 bases. Germline V gene lookup returns CDR1 MDHEN and CDR2 SYDVKM. The CDR3 has 15 amino acids. V shed 3 bases, J shed 6 bases, and the junction held 6 bases outside the gene matches. The CDR3 loop is CASSFTDRVDEKLFF. DNA for the CDR3: TGTGCCAGCAGTTTCACGGACAGGGTAGATGAAAAACTGTTTTTT.

This clonotype was recorded only once. The chain has TRBV7-6 and TRBJ2-7, with 10 bases that match TRBD1. The CDR3 sequence is 15 residues long. V lost 5 bases, J lost 0 bases, and 4 bases stayed unmatched. Germline values: CDR1 SGHVS, CDR2 FNYEAQ. The CDR3 protein is CASSKGQGGSYEQYF. CDR3 coding DNA: TGTGCCAGCAGCAAAGGACAGGGGGGCTCCTACGAGCAGTACTTC.

V and J are TRBV20-1 and TRBJ2-5; D is perhaps TRBD2 (5 bases). CDR3 length equals 14 residues. Germline CDR1 and CDR2: DFQATT and SNEGSKA (reference sequence). The V and J ends lost 6 bases and 1 base respectively, with 15 bases between them. The CDR3 reads CSATGGASQETQYF. CDR3 bases: TGCAGTGCCACCGGAGGCGCTAGCCAAGAGACCCAGTACTTC.

This clonotype was seen more than once but under ten times. The chain is built from TRBV12-3 or TRBV12-4 and TRBJ1-4; no reliable D call. V dropped 7 bases and J dropped 4 bases, with 10 bases sitting between them. CDR3 size: 13 residues. The CDR3 is CASTAWGNEKLFF. In nucleotides, the CDR3 is TGTGCCAGCACCGCCTGGGGTAATGAAAAACTGTTTTTT.

This clonotype was counted a few times. J is TRBJ2-5 and V is TRBV7-9, with D perhaps assigned TRBD1 or TRBD2 (5 bases each). The V gene's germline CDR1 is SEHNR and CDR2 FQNEAQ (reference sequence). The CDR3 consists of 13 residues. Trimming stripped 7 bases from V and 3 bases from J, with 12 bases between. CDR3 nucleotide sequence: TGTGCCAGCAACCCCGGGACGAAAGAGACCCAGTACTTC. This codes for CASNPGTKETQYF.

The CDR3 protein is CSARDPGQGGTDTQYF. CDR3 DNA: TGCAGTGCTAGAGATCCCGGACAGGGAGGCACAGATACGCAGTATTTT. The V call is TRBV20-1, the J call TRBJ2-3, with 8 bases aligning to TRBD1. V gave up 0 bases and J gave up 1 base; unmatched junction bases: 6. Germline lookup yields CDR1 DFQATT and CDR2 SNEGSKA (reference sequence). This CDR3 is 16 amino acids long.

V and J are TRBV20-1 and TRBJ1-2, with no clear D. Germline CDR1 DFQATT, CDR2 SNEGSKA (reference sequence). The CDR3 totals 11 residues. The V end was cut by 3 bases, the J end by 2 bases, with 4 bases between. The CDR3 loop is CSARVNYGYTF. The CDR3 DNA reads as TGCAGTGCTAGGGTAAACTATGGCTACACCTTC.

This clonotype has a handful of counts. This sequence joins TRBV29-1 and TRBJ2-5; D gene uncertain. The germline V and J ends were trimmed by 3 bases and 4 bases, with 9 bases remaining between them. CDR1 and CDR2 (germline): SQVTM, ANQGSEA. The CDR3 contains 12 residues. The CDR3 region is CSVDPIAETQYF. The DNA of the CDR3 is TGCAGCGTTGACCCAATAGCAGAGACCCAGTACTTC.

The rearrangement uses TRBV7-2 and TRBJ1-3; D remains unclear. This CDR3 is built from 14 residues. With 1 base removed from V and 4 bases from J, the gap between germline ends came to 8 bases. Germline V gives CDR1 SGHTA, CDR2 FQGNSA. CDR3 protein: CASSLEDLGNTIYF. In DNA form, the CDR3 reads TGTGCCAGCAGCTTAGAGGATTTAGGAAACACCATATATTTT.

The chain is built from TRBV24-1 and TRBJ2-5; 11 bases align to TRBD1. The CDR3 runs 17 residues. Per the germline V gene, CDR1 is KGHDR and CDR2 is SFDVKD. V dropped 5 bases and J dropped 1; count of bases not matched to a gene: 8. Written as DNA, the CDR3 is TGTGCCACCAGTGCTACACTCGGGACAGGGGGCCAAGAGACCCAGTACTTC. The encoded protein is CATSATLGTGGQETQYF.

The V and J genes are TRBV4-2 and TRBJ2-3; D might be TRBD2 (6 bases). The CDR3 contains 16 residues. The V end was cut by 0 bases, the J end by 2 bases, with 12 bases between. Germline V gives CDR1 LGHNA, CDR2 YNFKEQ. The CDR3 protein is CASSQDVADYTDTQYF. The CDR3 region has the DNA TGTGCCAGCAGCCAAGATGTAGCGGACTACACAGATACGCAGTATTTT.

The rearrangement links TRBV3-1 to TRBJ2-5, with no clear D. V was shortened by 0 bases and J by 5 bases, with 10 bases between the two germline ends. This CDR3 is 14 amino acids long. Per germline, CDR1 LGHDT and CDR2 YNNKEL (reference sequence). CDR3 sequence: CASSQDFGSETQYF. CDR3 nucleotides: TGTGCCAGCAGCCAAGATTTCGGTAGTGAGACCCAGTACTTC.